The clone carrying this T cell receptor (beta chain) was counted between two and nine times. The antigen remains undetermined. The sample originates from a study of CD8 T cells in ankylosing spondylitis. General study points: According to the report, clones linked to the disease were significantly enriched in matched synovial fluid samples taken from ankylosing spondylitis patients. There was a TCR beta motif, made of eight highly homologous variants, that appeared characteristic of ankylosing spondylitis blood.

The ends lost 7 bases at V and 5 bases at J; junction bases unmatched: 15. Germline V CDR1 and CDR2: MNHEY, SMNVEV (reference sequence). The CDR3 loop spans 18 amino acids. TCRdb re-derived calls from the 5' RACE reads in MiXCR, one entry per CDR3 protein. The table lists about 240,000 distinct CDR3 sequences, approximately 7.6% of them singletons. The TCR was taken from a female donor with ankylosing spondylitis or in good health (not recorded which). The gene calls are TRBV27 and TRBJ2-1; 12 nucleotides agree with TRBD2. Material: blood, either unsorted or a sorted T cell fraction (not recorded which). CDR3 loop: CASTSRGASGRVDNEQFF. In DNA form, the CDR3 reads TGTGCCAGCACCTCCCGCGGCGCTAGCGGGAGGGTAGACAATGAGCAGTTCTTC.